This TCR beta chain was identified during a study of blood T cell repertoires in COVID-19. About the research overall: Acute and convalescent COVID-19 samples came from the United States, Italy and Spain.

This clone has more than one count but fewer than ten. Trimming pared 0 bases from V and 6 bases from J, leaving 14 bases between. The CDR3 is 15 residues long. CDR1 LGHNA and CDR2 YNFKEQ come from the germline V gene. Profiling relied on immunoSEQ multiplex PCR, and the TCRdb table lists in-frame clones only, not all of them. The sample holds roughly 100,000 clones, roughly 80% seen once. The material sequenced was peripheral blood. The sequence came from a human donor in a cohort sampled during active COVID-19. This rearrangement joins TRBV4-2 to TRBJ1-1; D is uncertain. The CDR3 here is CASSQDPRGRAEAFF. The CDR3 DNA reads TGTGCCAGCAGCCAAGATCCCCGGGGAAGGGCTGAAGCTTTCTTT.